The rows below give T cell receptor beta chains drawn from one sample of a study of T-cell memory formation after mild COVID-19. TCRdb reanalysed the 5' RACE reads using MiXCR and keeps one entry per CDR3 protein. Among 140,000 to 150,000 distinct CDR3 sequences listed, about 19% were seen once. Specimen: PBMCs or a T cell subset sorted from them (not recorded which). The receptor source for this set is an adult woman who had mild COVID-19 (a few samples of this study predate the infection). Cell type and time point are not known. Each CDR3 is given with its conserved first and last residue. Each record gives: D gene, V gene, J gene, clone size, CDR3 protein, CDR3 DNA. The D gene is left open where the match is weak. Only part of the rows carry a size: once, few, many, or a class if the clone is expanded.

>-|TRBV5-5|TRBJ2-1|few
CASSGTRGGSTNEQFF
TGTGCCAGCAGCGGTACCAGGGGGGGCTCTACAAATGAGCAGTTCTTC
>-|TRBV7-3|TRBJ2-1|-
CASSPLAQSYNEQFF
TGTGCCAGCAGCCCCCTAGCGCAGTCCTACAATGAGCAGTTCTTC
>TRBD2|TRBV12-3/TRBV12-4|TRBJ2-2|few
CASSWEGYTGELFF
TGTGCCAGCAGTTGGGAGGGATACACCGGGGAGCTGTTTTTT
>TRBD1|TRBV2|TRBJ2-7|-
CASSPKGTGVQEQYF
TGTGCCAGCAGTCCCAAGGGGACAGGGGTACAGGAGCAGTACTTC
>-|TRBV13|TRBJ2-3|-
CASSLGTPRDTQYF
TGTGCCAGCAGCTTAGGGACCCCTCGGGATACGCAGTATTTT
>TRBD1|TRBV6-7|TRBJ1-2|-
CASYPPQGGNYGYTF
TGTGCCAGCTATCCCCCTCAGGGGGGTAACTATGGCTACACCTTC
>-|TRBV20-1|TRBJ1-6|-
CSAREVRGSYNSPLHF
TGCAGTGCTAGAGAGGTTCGGGGGTCCTATAATTCACCCCTCCACTTT
>TRBD1|TRBV7-2|TRBJ2-1|-
CASSPDRVNPQFF
TGTGCCAGCAGCCCGGACAGGGTAAACCCACAGTTCTTC
>-|TRBV5-1|TRBJ1-4|many
CASSRTGATNEKLFF
TGCGCCAGCAGCCGTACAGGAGCAACTAATGAAAAACTGTTTTTT
>-|TRBV19|TRBJ2-7|few
CASSISGFPHEQYF
TGTGCCAGTAGTATCTCAGGGTTTCCCCACGAGCAGTACTTC
>-|TRBV15|TRBJ1-6|-
CATSRVNSPLHF
TGTGCCACCAGCAGAGTGAATTCACCCCTCCACTTT
>-|TRBV10-3|TRBJ1-5|-
CAISGEQGNNQPQHF
TGTGCCATCAGTGGGGAACAGGGAAACAATCAGCCCCAGCATTTT
>TRBD1|TRBV7-9|TRBJ1-2|once
CASSSSIRGQDGYTF
TGTGCCAGCAGCTCTTCGATTAGGGGGCAGGATGGCTACACCTTC
>TRBD1|TRBV7-8|TRBJ2-7|-
CASSSLRPTGRDYEQYF
TGTGCCAGCAGCTCCCTCCGACCGACAGGGAGAGACTACGAGCAGTACTTC
>TRBD2|TRBV7-3|TRBJ2-2|-
CASRAGVAGDTGELFF
TGTGCCAGCAGGGCCGGGGTAGCGGGAGACACCGGGGAGCTGTTTTTT
>TRBD2|TRBV5-1|TRBJ2-3|few
CASSLQGLAMNTQYF
TGCGCCAGCAGCTTGCAGGGACTAGCGATGAATACGCAGTATTTT
>TRBD2|TRBV3-1|TRBJ2-7|-
CASSQAALAGARYEQYF
TGTGCCAGCAGCCAAGCTGCCCTAGCGGGAGCAAGGTACGAGCAGTACTTC
>-|TRBV15|TRBJ2-4|few
CATSRDQGENIQYF
TGTGCCACCAGCAGAGATCAAGGAGAAAACATTCAGTACTTC
>-|TRBV7-3|TRBJ2-6|few
CASSPTSTGANVLTF
TGTGCCAGCAGCCCAACTAGCACTGGGGCCAACGTCCTGACTTTC
>TRBD1|TRBV12-3/TRBV12-4|TRBJ2-3|few
CASRRTGTPFDTQYF
TGTGCCAGCAGACGGACAGGGACTCCGTTCGATACGCAGTATTTT
>TRBD2|TRBV20-1|TRBJ2-3|many
CSARVLAGIRERDTQYF
TGCAGTGCTAGAGTACTAGCGGGAATCAGGGAAAGGGATACGCAGTATTTT
>-|TRBV20-1|TRBJ2-7|-
CSAREGGGGIYEQYF
TGCAGTGCTAGAGAAGGGGGCGGGGGTATCTACGAGCAGTACTTC
>TRBD1|TRBV29-1|TRBJ1-1|many
CSVTGQGTNTEAFF
TGCAGCGTAACGGGACAGGGGACGAACACTGAAGCTTTCTTT
>-|TRBV12-3/TRBV12-4|TRBJ2-2|-
CASTLVTGELFF
TGTGCCAGCACACTAGTGACCGGGGAGCTGTTTTTT
>TRBD1|TRBV7-3|TRBJ2-7|-
CASSLDRGPTYEQYF
TGTGCCAGCAGCTTAGACAGGGGTCCGACCTACGAGCAGTACTTC
>TRBD2|TRBV25-1|TRBJ2-1|few
CASSEYLAGDNEQFF
TGTGCCAGCAGTGAATATCTAGCGGGAGACAATGAGCAGTTCTTC
>-|TRBV7-2|TRBJ1-2|-
CASSFGGAGQQIFYGYTF
TGTGCCAGCAGCTTCGGAGGGGCTGGACAGCAGATTTTTTATGGCTACACCTTC
>-|TRBV3-1|TRBJ2-1|-
CASSLAASVLYYEQFF
TGTGCCAGCAGCCTCGCCGCTAGCGTCCTTTATTATGAGCAGTTCTTC
>-|TRBV29-1|TRBJ2-3|-
CSGRYRLQAQEYTQYF
TGCAGCGGACGTTACAGGCTACAGGCCCAAGAATATACGCAGTATTTT
>-|TRBV3-1|TRBJ2-7|many
CASSQRQGKEEQYF
TGTGCCAGCAGCCAACGTCAGGGGAAAGAAGAGCAGTACTTC
>-|TRBV29-1|TRBJ2-3|few
CSVCVRRTGTDTQYF
TGCAGCGTTTGTGTTCGAAGGACTGGCACAGATACGCAGTATTTT
>TRBD1|TRBV5-4|TRBJ2-7|few
CASSFGQGETYEQYF
TGTGCCAGCAGCTTCGGACAGGGAGAAACCTACGAGCAGTACTTC
>-|TRBV7-2|TRBJ2-5|few
CASSKRWETQYF
TGTGCCAGCAGCAAGCGGTGGGAGACCCAGTACTTC